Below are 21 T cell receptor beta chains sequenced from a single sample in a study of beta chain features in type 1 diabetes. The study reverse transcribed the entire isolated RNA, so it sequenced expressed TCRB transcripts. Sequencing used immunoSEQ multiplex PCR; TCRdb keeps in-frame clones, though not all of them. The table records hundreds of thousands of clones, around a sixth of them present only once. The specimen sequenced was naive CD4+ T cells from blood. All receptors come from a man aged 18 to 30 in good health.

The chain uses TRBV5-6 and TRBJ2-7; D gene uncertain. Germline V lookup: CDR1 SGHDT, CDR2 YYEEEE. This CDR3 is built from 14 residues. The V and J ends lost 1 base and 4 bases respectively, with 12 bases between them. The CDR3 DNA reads TGTGCCAGCAGCTTGTTGGGCAGAGATTACGAGCAGTACTTC. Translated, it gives CASSLLGRDYEQYF.

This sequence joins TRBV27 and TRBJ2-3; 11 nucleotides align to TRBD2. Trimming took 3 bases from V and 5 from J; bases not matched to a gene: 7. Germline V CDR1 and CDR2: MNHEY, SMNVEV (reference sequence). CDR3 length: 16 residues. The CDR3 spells CASSFSGTSGRDTQYF. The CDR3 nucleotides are TGTGCCAGCAGTTTTTCCGGGACTAGCGGTAGAGATACGCAGTATTTT.

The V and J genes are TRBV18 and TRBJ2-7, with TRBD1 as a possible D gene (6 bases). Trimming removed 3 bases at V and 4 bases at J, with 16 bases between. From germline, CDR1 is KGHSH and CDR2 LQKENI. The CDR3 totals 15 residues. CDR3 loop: CASSPPRAGVYEQYF. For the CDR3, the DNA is TGTGCCAGCTCACCCCCCCGTGCAGGGGTATACGAGCAGTACTTC. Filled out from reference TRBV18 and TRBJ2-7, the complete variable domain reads NAGVMQNPRHLVRRRGQEARLRCSPMKGHSHVYWYRQLPEEGLKFMVYLQKENIIDESGMPKERFSAEFPKEGPSILRIQQVVRGDSAAYFCASSPPRAGVYEQYFGPGTRLTVT.

CDR3 in amino acids: CASSQDKGASYGYTF. DNA for the CDR3: TGCGCCAGCAGCCAAGATAAGGGGGCTTCCTATGGCTACACCTTC. This chain links TRBV4-3 with TRBJ1-2, with TRBD1 matching 7 bases. V was pared by 0 bases and J by 4 bases, with 5 bases of the junction left unmatched. Per germline, CDR1 LGHNA and CDR2 YSLEER. This CDR3 is built from 15 residues.

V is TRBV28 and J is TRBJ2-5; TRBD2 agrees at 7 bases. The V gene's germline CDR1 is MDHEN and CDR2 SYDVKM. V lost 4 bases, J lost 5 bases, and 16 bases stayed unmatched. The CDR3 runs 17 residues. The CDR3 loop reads CASSSAGLGGRRETQYF. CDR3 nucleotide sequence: TGTGCCAGCAGTTCCGCCGGACTAGGCGGCCGTAGGGAGACCCAGTACTTC. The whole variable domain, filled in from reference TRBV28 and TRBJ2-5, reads DVKVTQSSRYLVKRTGEKVFLECVQDMDHENMFWYRQDPGLGLRLIYFSYDVKMKEKGDIPEGYSVSREKKERFSLILESASTNQTSMYLCASSSAGLGGRRETQYFGPGTRLLVL.

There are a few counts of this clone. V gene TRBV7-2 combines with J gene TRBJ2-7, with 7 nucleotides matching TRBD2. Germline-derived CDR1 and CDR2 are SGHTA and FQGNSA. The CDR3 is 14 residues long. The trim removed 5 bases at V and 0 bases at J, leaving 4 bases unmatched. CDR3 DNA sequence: TGTGCCAGCAGCACTAGCGTAACCTCCTACGAGCAGTACTTC. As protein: CASSTSVTSYEQYF.

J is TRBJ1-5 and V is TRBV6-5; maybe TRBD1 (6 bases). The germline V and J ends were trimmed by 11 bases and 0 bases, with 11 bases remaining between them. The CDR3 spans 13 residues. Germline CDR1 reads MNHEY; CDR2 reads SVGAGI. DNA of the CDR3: TGTGCCGCAGGGGCAGATAGCAATCAGCCCCAGCATTTT. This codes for CAAGADSNQPQHF.

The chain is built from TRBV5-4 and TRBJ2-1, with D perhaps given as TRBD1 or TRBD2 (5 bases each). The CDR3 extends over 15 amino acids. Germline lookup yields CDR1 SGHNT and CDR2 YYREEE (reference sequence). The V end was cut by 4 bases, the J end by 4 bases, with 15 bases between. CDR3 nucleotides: TGTGCCAGCAGCCGGGACCGTATCTTTTACAATGAGCAGTTCTTC. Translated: CASSRDRIFYNEQFF. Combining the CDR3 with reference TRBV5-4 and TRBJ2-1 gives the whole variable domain ETGVTQSPTHLIKTRGQQVTLRCSSQSGHNTVSWYQQALGQGPQFIFQYYREEENGRGNFPPRFSGLQFPNYSSELNVNALELDDSALYLCASSRDRIFYNEQFFGPGTRLTVL.

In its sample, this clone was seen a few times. The CDR3 reads CASSEYRASGRQETQYF. CDR3 sequence (DNA): TGTGCCAGCAGTGAATACAGGGCTAGCGGTCGACAAGAGACCCAGTACTTC. The chain uses TRBV6-1 and TRBJ2-5; D is perhaps TRBD2 (7 bases). The CDR3 loop spans 17 amino acids. The V and J ends lost 2 bases and 2 bases respectively, with 18 bases between them. Germline CDR1 and CDR2: MNHNS and SASEGT.

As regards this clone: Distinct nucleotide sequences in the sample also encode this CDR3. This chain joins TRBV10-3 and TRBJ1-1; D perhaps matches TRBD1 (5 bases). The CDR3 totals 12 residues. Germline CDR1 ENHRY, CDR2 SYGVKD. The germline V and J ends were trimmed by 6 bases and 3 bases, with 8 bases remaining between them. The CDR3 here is CAISGGYTEAFF. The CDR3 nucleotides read TGTGCCATCAGCGGGGGATACACTGAAGCTTTCTTT.

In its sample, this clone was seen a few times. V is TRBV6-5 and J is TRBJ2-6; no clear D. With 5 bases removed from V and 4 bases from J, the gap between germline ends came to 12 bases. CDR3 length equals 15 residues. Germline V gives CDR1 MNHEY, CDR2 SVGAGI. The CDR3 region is CASSATPAGANVLTF. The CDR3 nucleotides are TGTGCCAGCAGTGCGACTCCGGCAGGGGCCAACGTCCTGACTTTC.

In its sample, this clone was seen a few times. CDR3 region: CAWSRGGRYYEQYF. The CDR3 DNA sequence: TGTGCCTGGAGCCGAGGGGGTAGATACTACGAGCAGTACTTC. The chain combines TRBV30 with TRBJ2-7; maybe TRBD1 (6 bases). CDR1 GTSNPN and CDR2 SVGIG come from the germline V gene (reference sequence). The CDR3 length is 14 residues. V dropped 3 bases and J dropped 3 bases, with 15 bases sitting between them.

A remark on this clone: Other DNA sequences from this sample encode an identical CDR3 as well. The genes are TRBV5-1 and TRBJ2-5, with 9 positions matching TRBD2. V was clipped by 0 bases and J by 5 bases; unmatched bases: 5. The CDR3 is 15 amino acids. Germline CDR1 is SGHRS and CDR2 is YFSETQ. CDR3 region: CASSLAAGGPETQYF. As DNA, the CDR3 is TGCGCCAGCAGCTTGGCGGCGGGAGGGCCCGAGACCCAGTACTTC.

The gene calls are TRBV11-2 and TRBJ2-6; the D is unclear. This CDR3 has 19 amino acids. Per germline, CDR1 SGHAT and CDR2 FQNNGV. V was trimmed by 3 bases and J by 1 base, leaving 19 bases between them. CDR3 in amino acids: CASSFRLSTGPSGANVLTF. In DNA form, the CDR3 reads TGTGCCAGCAGCTTCCGACTCTCGACGGGCCCTTCTGGGGCCAACGTCCTGACTTTC.

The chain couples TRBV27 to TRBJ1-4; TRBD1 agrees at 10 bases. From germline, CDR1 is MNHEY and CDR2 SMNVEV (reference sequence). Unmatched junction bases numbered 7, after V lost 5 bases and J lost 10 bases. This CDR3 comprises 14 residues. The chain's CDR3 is CASSPDRGHGKLFF. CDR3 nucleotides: TGTGCCAGCAGTCCCGACAGGGGGCATGGAAAACTGTTTTTT.

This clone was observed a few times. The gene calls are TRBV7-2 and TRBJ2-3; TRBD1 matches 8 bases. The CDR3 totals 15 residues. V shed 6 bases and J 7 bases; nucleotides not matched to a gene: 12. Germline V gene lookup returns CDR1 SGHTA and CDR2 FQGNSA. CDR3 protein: CASRPTRGLGNTQYF. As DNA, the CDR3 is TGTGCCAGCAGACCTACCAGGGGGCTGGGGAATACGCAGTATTTT.

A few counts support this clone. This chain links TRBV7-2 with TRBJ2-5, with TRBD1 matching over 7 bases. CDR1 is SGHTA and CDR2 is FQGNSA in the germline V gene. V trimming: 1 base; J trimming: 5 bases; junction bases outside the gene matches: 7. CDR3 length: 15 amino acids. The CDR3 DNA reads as TGTGCCAGCAGCTTAGACAGGGGCGCGGAGGAGACCCAGTACTTC. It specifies CASSLDRGAEETQYF.

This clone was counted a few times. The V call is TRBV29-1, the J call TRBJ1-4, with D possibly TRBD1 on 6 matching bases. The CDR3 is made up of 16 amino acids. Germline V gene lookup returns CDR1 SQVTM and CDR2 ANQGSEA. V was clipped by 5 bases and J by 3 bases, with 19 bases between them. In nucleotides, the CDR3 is TGCAGCGTTACTCCCCTAACAGGGAACCCTAATGAAAAACTGTTTTTT. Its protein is CSVTPLTGNPNEKLFF.

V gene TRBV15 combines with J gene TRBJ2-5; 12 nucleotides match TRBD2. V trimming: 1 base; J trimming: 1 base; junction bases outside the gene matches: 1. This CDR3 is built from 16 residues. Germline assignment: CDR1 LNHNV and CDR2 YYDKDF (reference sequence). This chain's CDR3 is CATSRGTSGAQETQYF. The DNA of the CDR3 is TGTGCCACCAGCAGAGGGACTAGCGGGGCCCAAGAGACCCAGTACTTC.

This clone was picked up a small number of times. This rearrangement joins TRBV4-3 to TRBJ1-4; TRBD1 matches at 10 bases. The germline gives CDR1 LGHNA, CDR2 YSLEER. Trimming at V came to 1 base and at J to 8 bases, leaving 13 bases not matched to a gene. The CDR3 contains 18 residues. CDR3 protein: CASSQGGGQGIVGEKLFF. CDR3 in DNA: TGCGCCAGCAGCCAAGGAGGGGGACAGGGGATCGTAGGAGAAAAACTGTTTTTT.

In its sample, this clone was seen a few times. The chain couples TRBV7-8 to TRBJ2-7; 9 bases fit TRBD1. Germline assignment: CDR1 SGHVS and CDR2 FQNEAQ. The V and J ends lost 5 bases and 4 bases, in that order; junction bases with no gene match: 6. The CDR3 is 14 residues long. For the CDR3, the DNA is TGTGCCAGCAGCCTTACGGGACAGGGATACGAGCAGTACTTC. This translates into CASSLTGQGYEQYF.